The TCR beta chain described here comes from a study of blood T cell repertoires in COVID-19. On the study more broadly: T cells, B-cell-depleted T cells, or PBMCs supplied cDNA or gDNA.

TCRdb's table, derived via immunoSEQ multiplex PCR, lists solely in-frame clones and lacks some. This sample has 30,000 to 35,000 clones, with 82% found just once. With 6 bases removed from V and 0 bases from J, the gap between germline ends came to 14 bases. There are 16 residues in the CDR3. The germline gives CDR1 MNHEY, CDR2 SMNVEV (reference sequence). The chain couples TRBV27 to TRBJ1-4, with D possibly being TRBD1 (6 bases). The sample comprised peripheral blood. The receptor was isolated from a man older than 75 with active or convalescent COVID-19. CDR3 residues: CASRLDSGATNEKLFF. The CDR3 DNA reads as TGTGCCAGCAGACTGGACAGTGGCGCAACTAATGAAAAACTGTTTTTT. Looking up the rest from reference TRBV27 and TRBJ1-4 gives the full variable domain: EAQVTQNPRYLITVTGKKLTVTCSQNMNHEYMSWYRQDPGLGLRQIYYSMNVEVTDKGDVPEGYKVSRKEKRNFPLILESPSPNQTSLYFCASRLDSGATNEKLFFGSGTQLSVL.